The clone carrying this T cell receptor beta chain was observed a handful of times. Its target is not known. Trimming removed 0 bases at V and 2 bases at J, with 9 bases between. This CDR3 comprises 15 residues. Germline CDR1 SGDLS, CDR2 YYNGEE. Quantitative molecular-barcoded 5'-RACE generated the TCR beta libraries. TCRdb fed the 5' RACE reads into MiXCR, producing one record per CDR3 protein. Of roughly 38,000 distinct CDR3 sequences in the sample, approximately 3% were seen once. This record belongs to a study of CD8 T cells in ankylosing spondylitis. General study results and limits: Those disease-linked clones were CD8+; they were also relatively rare in peripheral blood. There was reportedly significant enrichment of clones that were disease-linked in matched ankylosing spondylitis synovial fluid.

Sequenced: blood, either unsorted or a sorted T cell fraction (not recorded which). V usage is TRBV9 and J usage is TRBJ2-1; D call uncertain. This TCR came from a male donor with ankylosing spondylitis or in good health (not recorded which). The CDR3 spells CASSVEQLPYNEQFF. Here the CDR3 DNA reads TGTGCCAGCAGCGTAGAACAGCTACCCTACAATGAGCAGTTCTTC.